This T cell receptor beta chain was obtained from a study of Graves' ophthalmopathy and Graves' hyperthyroidism. Study context: Peripheral blood (taken before any treatment) was collected at initial diagnosis. Whole-study findings and limits: Blood shared most expanded thyroid clonotypes above 0.001 frequency. As the model predicted ophthalmopathy progression, it achieved a sensitivity of less than 71% and a specificity of 72.22%.

To note about this clonotype: Its antigen is as yet unknown.

Investigators amplified TCR beta CDR3 regions from RNA transcripts. HTBI primers were used in a first-round RT-PCR, which preceded a second-round multiplex PCR. TCRdb independently ran MiXCR on the multiplex PCR reads; one entry per CDR3 protein. Of under 250,000 distinct CDR3 sequences listed, 25% to 30% are singletons. Patients were excluded if they had other autoimmune diseases or uncontrolled infections, and likewise if pregnancy or lactation applied. V dropped 3 bases and J dropped 10; count of bases not matched to a gene: 14. The germline V gene has CDR1 SQVTM and CDR2 ANQGSEA. The CDR3 is 14 amino acids.

The receptor's source is a man aged 50 or older with Graves' ophthalmopathy. Specimen: peripheral blood. The V call is TRBV29-1, the J call TRBJ1-1, with 7 bases lining up with TRBD1. The CDR3, as DNA: TGCAGCGTTGAGGCCGAACAGGGGAGGGAGGTAGCTTTCTTT. Translation: CSVEAEQGREVAFF.